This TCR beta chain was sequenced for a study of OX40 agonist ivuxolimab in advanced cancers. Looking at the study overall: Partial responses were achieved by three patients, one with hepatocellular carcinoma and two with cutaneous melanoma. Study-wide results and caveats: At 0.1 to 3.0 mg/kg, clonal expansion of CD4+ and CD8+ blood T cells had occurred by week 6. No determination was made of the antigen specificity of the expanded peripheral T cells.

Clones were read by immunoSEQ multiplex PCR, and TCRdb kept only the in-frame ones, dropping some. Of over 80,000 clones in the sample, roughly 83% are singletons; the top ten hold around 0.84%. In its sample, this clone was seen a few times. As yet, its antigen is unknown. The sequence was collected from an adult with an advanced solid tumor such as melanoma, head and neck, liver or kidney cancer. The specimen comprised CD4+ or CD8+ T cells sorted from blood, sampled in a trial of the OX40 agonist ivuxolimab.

The CDR3 bases are TGCGCCAGCAGCTTTGGACAGTTTCGCTCTGGGGCCAACGTCCTGACTTTC. Protein: CASSFGQFRSGANVLTF. The V gene is TRBV5-1, the J gene TRBJ2-6; maybe TRBD1 (6 bases). This CDR3 has 17 amino acids. Germline CDR1 is SGHRS and CDR2 is YFSETQ. Deletions cut 2 bases from V and 0 bases from J, with 12 bases between.